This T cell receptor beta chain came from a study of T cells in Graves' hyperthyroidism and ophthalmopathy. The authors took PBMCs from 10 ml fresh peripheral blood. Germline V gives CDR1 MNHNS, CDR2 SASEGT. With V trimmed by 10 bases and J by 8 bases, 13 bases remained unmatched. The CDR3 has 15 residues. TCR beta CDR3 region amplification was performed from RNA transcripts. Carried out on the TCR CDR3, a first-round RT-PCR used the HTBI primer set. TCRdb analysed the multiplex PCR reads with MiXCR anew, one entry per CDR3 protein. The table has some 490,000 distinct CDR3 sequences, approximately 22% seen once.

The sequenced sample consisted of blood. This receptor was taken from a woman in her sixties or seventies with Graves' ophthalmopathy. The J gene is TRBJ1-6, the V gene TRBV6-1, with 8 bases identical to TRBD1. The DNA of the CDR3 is TGTGCCATCCCTACGGAGCAGGGGGCCTATTCACCCCTCCACTTT. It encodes CAIPTEQGAYSPLHF.